A single sample is the source of the 4 T cell receptor beta chains below, sequenced in a study of CD8+ T cells in alopecia areata. Investigators isolated RNA and reverse transcribed it into cDNA to act as the sequencing template. Repertoires were generated with immunoSEQ multiplex PCR, while TCRdb's copy carries only in-frame clones and drops some. The sample gives under 300,000 clones, roughly 69% of which show up once; more than 0.95% is in the top ten. This specimen was CD4+ T cells sorted from blood, taken at week 0. The receptors were sampled from a human donor with alopecia areata.

The V and J genes are TRBV5-1 and TRBJ2-3; D gene unclear. The CDR3 extends over 13 amino acids. CDR1 and CDR2 from the germline V gene are SGHRS and YFSETQ. The V gene lost 0 bases and the J gene lost 4 bases, with 6 bases spanning the gap. The CDR3 reads CASSLGQADTQYF. For the CDR3, the DNA is TGCGCCAGCAGCTTGGGGCAGGCAGATACGCAGTATTTT.

V gene TRBV7-9 combines with J gene TRBJ1-5; D remains ambiguous. There are 13 residues in the CDR3. The V end lost 3 bases, the J end lost 2 bases, and 5 bases lay between the germline ends. Per the germline V gene, CDR1 is SEHNR and CDR2 is FQNEAQ (reference sequence). CDR3 sequence: CASSFNGNQPQHF. The CDR3 bases are TGTGCCAGCAGCTTTAATGGCAATCAGCCCCAGCATTTT.

There are a few counts of this clone. The genes are TRBV29-1 and TRBJ2-2; 10 bases are a match to TRBD1. This CDR3 is 13 amino acids long. J gave up 5 bases and V 5 bases, and 2 bases lay outside the gene matches. Germline lookup yields CDR1 SQVTM and CDR2 ANQGSEA. The CDR3 protein is CSVPGQGTGELFF. CDR3 DNA: TGCAGCGTTCCGGGACAGGGGACCGGGGAGCTGTTTTTT.

In its sample, this clone was seen a few times. The rearrangement uses TRBV29-1 and TRBJ1-1, with D unresolved. This CDR3 has 14 residues. V lost 7 bases and J 2 bases, leaving 17 bases between the germline ends. Germline V gene sequence: CDR1 SQVTM, CDR2 ANQGSEA. The CDR3 DNA sequence: TGCAGCGCCCGTCAAAGTCGTGGTAACACTGAAGCTTTCTTT. Its translation: CSARQSRGNTEAFF.